The text below deals with one T cell receptor beta chain. Sample treatment: roughly 20 received Ad26.COV2.S at low or high dose, single or two shots; about 5 received placebo; per-sample allocation not given. Samples analyzed were those drawn on day 63 after the first vaccine or placebo injection. Profiling relied on immunoSEQ multiplex PCR, and the TCRdb table lists in-frame clones only, not all of them. The table has roughly 420,000 clones, roughly nine tenths seen once. These data are taken from a study of Ad26.COV2.S vaccination and SARS-CoV-2 variants. The V gene lost 8 bases and the J gene lost 4 bases, with 14 bases spanning the gap. CDR3 length: 13 residues.

Sequencing used peripheral blood, obtained in a trial of Ad26.COV2.S vaccine versus placebo. The sequence was collected from a person aged 18 to 65 who received the Ad26.COV2.S COVID-19 vaccine or a placebo. The gene calls are TRBV12-3 or TRBV12-4 and TRBJ1-2; D remains unclear. CDR3: CASGSGPSYGYTF. The CDR3 DNA is TGTGCCAGCGGGAGCGGACCGAGCTATGGCTACACCTTC.